Given below is one TCR beta chain in context. The target antigen is unknown. TCRdb's table, derived via immunoSEQ multiplex PCR, lists solely in-frame clones and lacks some. The table shows over 2,000,000 clones, with just under 95% occurring only once. This specimen comes from a study of shared clonotypes between healthy human individuals. Study-level results: Naive CD4 clonotypes were shared across several donors at 4% to 5%. Non-shared clonotypes had lower generation probabilities than clonotypes shared by all four sorted-subset donors.

Trimming at V came to 4 bases and at J to 2 bases, leaving 9 bases not matched to a gene. The germline V gene encodes CDR1 SGHDT and CDR2 YYEEEE. CDR3 size: 15 residues. CD45RO-negative CD8 cells positively selected for CCR7 made up the naive population, which excluded terminally differentiated effector memory CD45RA+ cells. Only Caucasian adults living in Nashville, Tennessee served as donors. Sequencing used naive CD8+ T cells from PBMCs. The clonotype comes from a man aged 18 to 30 in good health. Some clones in this sample may be carry-over from other donors' samples. The rearrangement joins TRBV5-6 to TRBJ2-7; 7 bases line up with TRBD2. CDR3 nucleotides: TGTGCCAGCAGCGGGGGGGATCGGAGCACCTACGAGCAGTACTTC. Encoded protein: CASSGGDRSTYEQYF.